This T cell receptor (beta chain) was captured by sequencing in a study of blood T cell repertoires in COVID-19. J was trimmed by 7 bases and V by 3 bases; bases with no gene match: 4. CDR3 length: 14 amino acids. Germline V gene sequence: CDR1 KGHSH, CDR2 LQKENI. Libraries were prepared by immunoSEQ multiplex PCR; TCRdb keeps only in-frame clonotypes and omits some of them. The sample yields about 150,000 clones, 70% to 85% seen once. The sequenced sample consisted of peripheral blood. The TCR comes from a woman aged 60-75 years with acute or convalescent COVID-19. This chain links TRBV18 with TRBJ2-1; 9 bases fit TRBD2. In DNA form, the CDR3 reads TGTGCCAGCTCACCTCTAGCGGGACAGAATGAGCAGTTCTTC. It translates to CASSPLAGQNEQFF.